These 20 T cell receptor beta chains originate from one sample sequenced in a study of CD8+ T cells in alopecia areata. RNA was isolated and reverse transcribed to cDNA, the sequencing template. Generated by immunoSEQ multiplex PCR, the TCRdb table keeps only in-frame clones and is missing some. The sample has some 150,000 clones; 40% to 60% are singletons. The sequenced sample was CD8+ T cells sorted from blood, obtained at week 0. All receptors come from a human donor with alopecia areata.

The table lists this clone with a few counts. The V gene is TRBV4-3, the J gene TRBJ1-3; 8 bases agree with TRBD1. Germline V gives CDR1 LGHNA, CDR2 YSLEER. With 0 bases clipped from V and 2 bases from J, the junction kept 3 bases outside the gene matches. The CDR3 runs to 16 residues. The CDR3 spells CASSQDRTGTGNTIYF. The CDR3 DNA reads as TGCGCCAGCAGCCAAGATCGGACAGGGACTGGAAACACCATATATTTT.

This clone was counted a few times. V gene TRBV9 combines with J gene TRBJ2-2; D gene uncertain. Germline V gives CDR1 SGDLS, CDR2 YYNGEE. V was pared by 3 bases and J by 7 bases, with 13 bases between. CDR3 size: 14 residues. CDR3 region: CASSAQRSGGELFF. CDR3 coding DNA: TGTGCCAGCAGCGCCCAGAGATCTGGCGGGGAGCTGTTTTTT.

V and J are TRBV6-6 and TRBJ2-1; either TRBD1 or TRBD2 may fit D (5 bases each). This CDR3 has 13 residues. The germline CDR1 and CDR2 sequences are MNHNY and SVGAGI (reference sequence). V shed 5 bases and J shed 5 bases, with 10 bases lying between them. CDR3 loop: CASSRDHNNEQFF. The CDR3 DNA reads as TGTGCCAGCAGTCGGGACCATAACAATGAGCAGTTCTTC.

This clone was found a few times. The rearrangement uses TRBV6-5 and TRBJ2-1; D unclear. The CDR3 runs to 13 residues. Trimming pared 2 bases from V and 7 bases from J, leaving 9 bases between. Germline CDR1 and CDR2: MNHEY and SVGAGI. CDR3 region: CASSYLQHNEQFF. The CDR3 coding sequence is TGTGCCAGCAGTTACCTACAGCATAATGAGCAGTTCTTC.

This clone was picked up one time. The chain employs TRBV4-1 and TRBJ2-2; 8 nucleotides line up with TRBD1. CDR1 and CDR2 from the germline V gene are MGHRA and YSYEKL. This CDR3 spans 15 amino acids. With V trimmed by 1 base and J by 9 bases, 7 bases remained unmatched. CDR3 DNA sequence: TGCGCCAGCAGCCAAGCTTTGGCAGGGGGCAGGGAGCTGTTTTTT. Its protein is CASSQALAGGRELFF.

The chain recombines TRBV4-3 with TRBJ1-4; D gene unclear. The CDR3 has 13 residues. V lost 0 bases and J 8 bases, leaving 7 bases between the germline ends. Germline CDR1 is LGHNA and CDR2 is YSLEER. In nucleotides, the CDR3 is TGCGCCAGCAGCCAAGATGGTGGGGAAAAACTGTTTTTT. Amino acid sequence: CASSQDGGEKLFF.

This clone was seen only a few times. This rearrangement joins TRBV10-2 to TRBJ2-5, with 10 bases lining up with TRBD2. The ends lost 6 bases at V and 2 bases at J; junction bases unmatched: 9. Germline values: CDR1 WSHSY, CDR2 SAAADI. The CDR3 length is 16 residues. The CDR3 is CASRKRSGGAQETQYF. The CDR3 nucleotides read TGCGCCAGCAGGAAACGGAGCGGGGGGGCACAAGAGACCCAGTACTTC.

The gene calls are TRBV29-1 and TRBJ1-6; 9 positions agree with TRBD1. CDR1 and CDR2 from the germline V gene are SQVTM and ANQGSEA. The CDR3 covers 14 residues. V was clipped by 5 bases and J by 10 bases; unmatched bases: 9. The CDR3 loop is CSVMTGQGGSPLHF. CDR3 in DNA: TGCAGCGTTATGACGGGACAGGGTGGATCACCCCTCCACTTT.

This chain connects TRBV7-9 to TRBJ1-1; 7 positions match TRBD1. The junction had 1 base not matched to a gene; V was cut back by 3 bases and J by 3 bases. This CDR3 has 13 amino acids. The germline V gene has CDR1 SEHNR and CDR2 FQNEAQ (reference sequence). CDR3 sequence (DNA): TGTGCCAGCAGCTTTCAGGGGGACACTGAAGCTTTCTTT. Residues: CASSFQGDTEAFF.

The chain uses TRBV2 and TRBJ2-5; 10 nucleotides agree with TRBD2. Germline CDR1 SNHLY, CDR2 FYNNEI. V lost 2 bases and J lost 2; bases outside the gene matches: 5. The CDR3 runs 16 residues. CDR3 DNA: TGTGCCAGCAGTGAATGGCTAGCGGGGGAACAAGAGACCCAGTACTTC. Translating it yields CASSEWLAGEQETQYF.

The rearrangement links TRBV30 to TRBJ1-2, with 8 bases lining up with TRBD1. CDR1 is GTSNPN, CDR2 SVGIG, per germline (reference sequence). The CDR3 covers 13 residues. Trimming at V came to 3 bases and at J to 9 bases, leaving 9 bases not matched to a gene. The DNA of the CDR3 is TGTGCCTGGAGCATTATGGACAGGGAGAGCTACACCTTC. This codes for CAWSIMDRESYTF.

CDR3 nucleotide sequence: TGCAGCGTTGCATCGACGGGTCGTGGCTACACCTTC. Its translation: CSVASTGRGYTF. This rearrangement joins TRBV29-1 to TRBJ1-2, with D hard to call. CDR1 is SQVTM and CDR2 is ANQGSEA in the germline V gene. There are 12 residues in the CDR3. The ends were cut back, 4 bases at V and 7 bases at J, with 13 bases in the middle.

This chain connects TRBV19 to TRBJ1-1; D unclear. This CDR3 has 12 residues. From germline, CDR1 is LNHDA and CDR2 SQIVND (reference sequence). V lost 5 bases and J 1 base, leaving 5 bases between the germline ends. The CDR3 sequence: CASSWPNTEAFF. The CDR3 DNA reads as TGTGCCAGTAGTTGGCCGAACACTGAAGCTTTCTTT.

The V and J genes are TRBV29-1 and TRBJ1-1; D unresolved. V was shortened by 5 bases and J by 3 bases, with 7 bases between the two germline ends. The V gene's germline CDR1 is SQVTM and CDR2 ANQGSEA. This CDR3 is 11 amino acids long. CDR3 loop: CSVSLYTEAFF. The CDR3 DNA reads as TGCAGCGTTTCCCTATACACTGAAGCTTTCTTT. The whole variable domain, remainder taken from reference TRBV29-1 and TRBJ1-1, is SAVISQKPSRDICQRGTSLTIQCQVDSQVTMMFWYRQQPGQSLTLIATANQGSEATYESGFVIDKFPISRPNLTFSTLTVSNMSPEDSSIYLCSVSLYTEAFFGQGTRLTVV.

The J gene is TRBJ2-7, the V gene TRBV10-3; TRBD1 matches 10 bases. This CDR3 comprises 11 residues. Losses at the gene ends were 10 bases for V and 5 bases for J; bases not matched to a gene: 2. Looked up from germline, CDR1 is ENHRY and CDR2 is SYGVKD. In nucleotides, the CDR3 is TGTGCCACCGGGACAGGGGACGAGCAGTACTTC. It codes for CATGTGDEQYF.

This clone was picked up a small number of times. V usage is TRBV7-2 and J usage is TRBJ2-7, with TRBD1 matching 7 bases. This CDR3 region has 14 residues. The V segment lost 5 bases and the J segment 5 bases; nucleotides outside the gene matches: 9. The germline V gene encodes CDR1 SGHTA and CDR2 FQGNSA. The CDR3, as DNA: TGTGCCAGCAGCGCGCCCCGGGACAGCAACGAGCAGTACTTC. Amino acid sequence: CASSAPRDSNEQYF.

This clone was seen more than once but under ten times. The genes are TRBV14 and TRBJ2-1; 7 bases match TRBD1. The CDR3 loop spans 15 amino acids. Trimming removed 3 bases from V and 1 base from J; junction bases left unmatched: 3. The germline V gene encodes CDR1 SGHDN and CDR2 FVKESK. In nucleotides, the CDR3 is TGTGCCAGCAGCCATGACAGGGCTTCCTACAATGAGCAGTTCTTC. Residues: CASSHDRASYNEQFF.

The CDR3 here is CASSLVYSTDTQYF. Written as DNA, the CDR3 is TGTGCCAGCAGTTTGGTCTACAGCACAGATACGCAGTATTTT. The chain links TRBV27 to TRBJ2-3; no clear D gene. The germline gives CDR1 MNHEY, CDR2 SMNVEV (reference sequence). The V end was cut by 3 bases, the J end by 0 bases, with 7 bases between. This CDR3 region has 14 residues.

The chain employs TRBV4-3 and TRBJ1-5; D not resolved. The CDR3 runs to 15 residues. V was trimmed by 1 base and J by 1 base, leaving 8 bases between them. The V gene's germline CDR1 is LGHNA and CDR2 YSLEER. CDR3 region: CASSQGSGSNQPQHF. In nucleotides, the CDR3 is TGCGCCAGCAGCCAAGGGTCAGGAAGCAATCAGCCCCAGCATTTT.

This chain joins TRBV30 and TRBJ1-1, with TRBD1 matching 10 bases. Germline V gene sequence: CDR1 GTSNPN, CDR2 SVGIG (reference sequence). The CDR3 is 11 amino acids. Trimming at V came to 3 bases and at J to 10 bases, leaving 2 bases not matched to a gene. CDR3 in amino acids: CAWRTGGLAFF. CDR3 DNA sequence: TGTGCCTGGAGGACAGGGGGCTTAGCTTTCTTT.